Below are 25 T cell receptor beta chains sequenced from a single sample in a study of blood T cell repertoires in COVID-19. Profiled with immunoSEQ multiplex PCR; TCRdb holds only in-frame clones, not every one. This sample has over 250,000 clones, with more than 70% found just once. The source material was peripheral blood. The receptors here all came from a woman between 50 and 59 years old with acute or convalescent COVID-19.

The J gene is TRBJ2-1, the V gene TRBV7-9; the match to TRBD2 covers 10 bases. Unmatched junction bases numbered 13, after V lost 5 bases and J lost 6 bases. The germline gives CDR1 SEHNR, CDR2 FQNEAQ (reference sequence). This CDR3 has 17 residues. CDR3 amino acids: CASSPIILAGSFNEQFF. CDR3 bases: TGTGCCAGCAGCCCTATCATACTAGCGGGGTCATTCAATGAGCAGTTCTTC.

The chain joins TRBV3-1 (or the pseudogene TRBV3-2) to TRBJ1-2, with 7 positions matching TRBD1. This CDR3 comprises 15 residues. Germline values: CDR1 LGHDT, CDR2 YNNKEL (reference sequence). Trimming took 7 bases from V and 3 from J; bases not matched to a gene: 11. The CDR3 nucleotides are TGTGCCAGCACCCCTTCAGCAGGGGGGTACTATGGCTACACCTTC. Its protein is CASTPSAGGYYGYTF.

This sequence joins TRBV15 and TRBJ1-2, with a tentative D call TRBD1 (6 bases). The germline V gene encodes CDR1 LNHNV and CDR2 YYDKDF (reference sequence). Trimming stripped 0 bases from V and 4 bases from J, with 12 bases between. The length of the CDR3 is 15 residues. The CDR3 nucleotides read TGTGCCACCAGCAGAGATCGAACAGGGATCTATGGCTACACCTTC. This translates into CATSRDRTGIYGYTF.

The J gene is TRBJ2-5, the V gene TRBV5-1; 12 bases match TRBD2. The CDR3 consists of 16 residues. The germline V gene encodes CDR1 SGHRS and CDR2 YFSETQ. Germline trimming cut 6 bases from V and 6 bases from J; bases unmatched to any gene: 12. In DNA form, the CDR3 reads TGCGCCAGCACCCTCGGCCTAGCGGGAGGGGTAAAGACCCAGTACTTC. Its protein product is CASTLGLAGGVKTQYF.

This clone has a single count. This chain connects TRBV7-8 to TRBJ1-1, with D unclear. V gave up 1 base and J gave up 5 bases, with 8 bases separating them. In germline, CDR1 is SGHVS, CDR2 FQNEAQ. This CDR3 has 13 residues. CDR3 in DNA: TGTGCCAGCAGCTTAGGAGGAGGGACTGAAGCTTTCTTT. Residues: CASSLGGGTEAFF. The variable domain in full, with the rest retrieved from reference TRBV7-8 and TRBJ1-1, is GAGVSQSPRYKVAKRGQDVALRCDPISGHVSLFWYQQALGQGPEFLTYFQNEAQLDKSGLPSDRFFAERPEGSVSTLKIQRTQQEDSAVYLCASSLGGGTEAFFGQGTRLTVV.

The chain uses TRBV29-1 and TRBJ1-2; 9 nucleotides match TRBD1. V shed 6 bases and J 7 bases; nucleotides not matched to a gene: 6. This CDR3 has 12 amino acids. Germline loops: CDR1 SQVTM, CDR2 ANQGSEA. CDR3: CSVTQGAGGYTF. Written as DNA, the CDR3 is TGCAGCGTCACACAGGGGGCTGGTGGCTACACCTTC.

The chain uses TRBV27 and TRBJ2-3, with D unresolved. CDR3 length: 13 residues. Germline lookup yields CDR1 MNHEY and CDR2 SMNVEV (reference sequence). V lost 5 bases and J 1 base, leaving 7 bases between the germline ends. CDR3 nucleotides: TGTGCCAGCAGTAACCCGGGCACAGATACGCAGTATTTT. Translated: CASSNPGTDTQYF.

The chain carries TRBV11-2 and TRBJ1-2, with 9 bases lining up with TRBD1. This CDR3 is built from 17 residues. Germline CDR1 and CDR2: SGHAT and FQNNGV. J gave up 4 bases and V 5 bases, and 14 bases lay outside the gene matches. CDR3 protein: CASSTPTSDRGIYGYTF. The CDR3 DNA reads as TGTGCCAGCAGCACACCCACCTCGGACAGGGGAATCTATGGCTACACCTTC.

The chain has TRBV27 and TRBJ2-7; 11 nucleotides match TRBD2. Germline CDR1 and CDR2: MNHEY and SMNVEV (reference sequence). CDR3 length equals 14 residues. With V trimmed by 8 bases and J by 4 bases, 7 bases remained unmatched. This chain's CDR3 is CASGLSGRAYEQYF. The DNA of the CDR3 is TGTGCCAGCGGACTTAGCGGGAGGGCTTACGAGCAGTACTTC.

The chain is built from TRBV6-2 or TRBV6-3 and TRBJ1-1; D is ambiguous. The CDR3 runs to 13 residues. Trimming shortened V by 5 bases and J by 5 bases, and 12 bases separated the two germline ends. Looked up from germline, CDR1 is MNHEY and CDR2 is SVGEGT. DNA of the CDR3: TGTGCCAGCAGTCGAAACCCCGGGACTGAAGCTTTCTTT. This sequence encodes CASSRNPGTEAFF.

The chain employs TRBV10-3 and TRBJ1-1, with D maybe TRBD1 (6 bases). This CDR3 has 18 amino acids. The germline V gene has CDR1 ENHRY and CDR2 SYGVKD. V was clipped by 2 bases and J by 4 bases, with 23 bases between them. Written as DNA, the CDR3 is TGTGCCATCAGTGAGAGGCCAGACTTTGGGGGGGCGGTCACTGAAGCTTTCTTT. Protein product: CAISERPDFGGAVTEAFF.

The chain employs TRBV5-1 and TRBJ2-5, with a possible D match to TRBD2 (6 bases). CDR1 and CDR2 from the germline V gene are SGHRS and YFSETQ. The V end lost 5 bases, the J end lost 3 bases, and 14 bases lay between the germline ends. This CDR3 spans 14 amino acids. In DNA form, the CDR3 reads TGCGCCAGCAGTTTTAGCGGTCCCGAAGAGACCCAGTACTTC. Amino acids: CASSFSGPEETQYF.

In its sample, this clone was seen once. This chain connects TRBV2 to TRBJ1-1, with 8 positions matching TRBD1. The CDR3 is 11 residues long. Germline V gene sequence: CDR1 SNHLY, CDR2 FYNNEI. With V trimmed by 9 bases and J by 5 bases, 2 bases remained unmatched. CDR3 protein: CARQGATEAFF. The CDR3, as DNA: TGTGCCAGGCAGGGGGCAACTGAAGCTTTCTTT. Drawing the rest from reference TRBV2 and TRBJ1-1, the complete variable domain is EPEVTQTPSHQVTQMGQEVILRCVPISNHLYFYWYRQILGQKVEFLVSFYNNEISEKSEIFDDQFSVERPDGSNFTLKIRSTKLEDSAMYFCARQGATEAFFGQGTRLTVV.

This clone was observed a single time. The rearrangement joins TRBV18 to TRBJ1-2; D is uncertain. The CDR3 contains 14 residues. Between the trimmed V and J ends, which lost 2 bases and 2 bases, there was a span of 9 bases. Germline V gene lookup returns CDR1 KGHSH and CDR2 LQKENI. The CDR3, as DNA: TGTGCCAGCTCACCAGGGGAGGCAAACTATGGCTACACCTTC. It is translated as CASSPGEANYGYTF.

The chain combines TRBV14 with TRBJ1-1, with 10 bases aligning to TRBD1. J was trimmed by 0 bases and V by 3 bases; bases with no gene match: 7. The CDR3 consists of 17 residues. Germline V gene sequence: CDR1 SGHDN, CDR2 FVKESK. CDR3 loop: CASSQLGTGAMNTEAFF. In DNA form, the CDR3 reads TGTGCCAGCAGCCAGCTCGGGACAGGGGCCATGAACACTGAAGCTTTCTTT.

This sequence joins TRBV5-1 and TRBJ2-2; a weak D match, TRBD2 (6 bases). Trimming took 4 bases from V and 6 from J, leaving 10 bases between them. This CDR3 region has 13 residues. The germline CDR1 and CDR2 sequences are SGHRS and YFSETQ. This chain's CDR3 is CASSSREAGELFF. For the CDR3, the DNA is TGCGCCAGCAGCAGCAGGGAGGCCGGGGAGCTGTTTTTT.

This chain uses TRBV6-5 with TRBJ1-1; 10 bases are a match to TRBD1. V was pared by 3 bases and J by 6 bases, with 7 bases of the junction left unmatched. Germline V CDR1 and CDR2: MNHEY, SVGAGI. The CDR3 covers 15 residues. In DNA form, the CDR3 reads TGTGCCAGCAGTTATCCGGGACAGGGGAAGGCTGAAGCTTTCTTT. It encodes CASSYPGQGKAEAFF.

The chain has TRBV19 and TRBJ2-7, with 8 positions matching TRBD2. The CDR3 consists of 14 residues. Germline values: CDR1 LNHDA, CDR2 SQIVND (reference sequence). V lost 3 bases, J lost 5 bases, and 6 bases stayed unmatched. The CDR3: CASSMPAGVDEQYF. The CDR3 DNA reads TGTGCCAGTAGTATGCCAGCGGGAGTCGACGAGCAGTACTTC.

The chain links TRBV7-2 to TRBJ1-2; 8 positions match TRBD1. J was trimmed by 6 bases and V by 5 bases; bases with no gene match: 8. The CDR3 length is 14 residues. Germline-derived CDR1 and CDR2 are SGHTA and FQGNSA. CDR3 in amino acids: CASSASDREDGYTF. CDR3 nucleotide sequence: TGTGCCAGCAGCGCCTCGGACAGGGAGGATGGCTACACCTTC.

The chain has TRBV1 and TRBJ1-5; the D call TRBD1 from the table was never checked on the DNA. TRBV1 is a documented pseudogene. There are 19 residues in the CDR3. CDR3 in amino acids: CTSSQSGTGGAYSNQPQHF. The CDR3 nucleotides read TGCACCAGCAGCCAATCCGGGACAGGGGGTGCGTATAGCAATCAGCCCCAGCATTTT.

This chain joins TRBV19 and TRBJ2-7; 7 nucleotides agree with TRBD2. The germline V gene encodes CDR1 LNHDA and CDR2 SQIVND (reference sequence). This CDR3 comprises 15 residues. Trimming took 0 bases from V and 4 from J; bases not matched to a gene: 6. DNA for the CDR3: TGTGCCAGTAGTATAGACGGCGGGAGTAGTTACGAGCAGTACTTC. Its translation: CASSIDGGSSYEQYF.

The count of this clone is one. V usage is TRBV5-1 and J usage is TRBJ2-5; a weak D match, TRBD1 (5 bases). CDR3 size: 18 residues. V lost 0 bases and J 2 bases, leaving 20 bases between the germline ends. CDR1 and CDR2 from the germline V gene are SGHRS and YFSETQ. The CDR3 sequence: CASSLGGRASLPQETQYF. The CDR3 DNA is TGCGCCAGCAGCTTGGGGGGCAGGGCCTCCCTCCCGCAAGAGACCCAGTACTTC.

This chain connects TRBV3-1 (or the pseudogene TRBV3-2) to TRBJ2-1; D ambiguous. This CDR3 region has 11 residues. CDR1 LGHDT and CDR2 YNNKEL come from the germline V gene (reference sequence). V was trimmed by 1 base and J by 9 bases, leaving 4 bases between them. CDR3 protein: CASSQAVEQFF. The CDR3 nucleotides are TGTGCCAGCAGCCAAGCTGTTGAGCAGTTCTTC.

The genes are TRBV6-2 or TRBV6-3 and TRBJ2-7, with D unclear. This CDR3 spans 12 amino acids. The germline V gene has CDR1 MNHEY and CDR2 SVGEGT. V dropped 5 bases and J dropped 1 base, with 6 bases sitting between them. The CDR3 spells CASSPTSYEQYF. As DNA, the CDR3 is TGTGCCAGCAGTCCGACATCCTACGAGCAGTACTTC.

A few counts support this clone. The chain couples TRBV4-1 to TRBJ2-4, with D maybe TRBD2 (5 bases). V lost 0 bases and J lost 5, with 20 bases in between. The germline V gene has CDR1 MGHRA and CDR2 YSYEKL. CDR3 size: 18 residues. CDR3 sequence (DNA): TGCGCCAGCAGCCAAGATAGAATGGGAGACACGATGCAAAACATTCAGTACTTC. This sequence encodes CASSQDRMGDTMQNIQYF.